What follows describes a single T cell receptor (beta chain). The antigen is undetermined. The data originate from a study of vaccination and CD4 T cells after COVID-19. Per germline, CDR1 SGHVS and CDR2 FQNEAQ. The CDR3 length is 13 residues. V lost 2 bases, J lost 3 bases, and 7 bases lay in between. This sample's treatment: roughly 10-day PBMC culture with coronavirus spike peptide pools or control peptides (ViraFEST assay). Sequence data for DNA of cultured CD4+ T cells were generated by the Oncomine TCR Beta short-read assay. TCRdb re-called the PCR reads through MiXCR, storing one row per CDR3 protein. The sample carries more than 9,000 distinct CDR3 sequences, 20% to 25% recorded once.

This material consisted of CD4+ T cells from blood, cultured in vitro, taken before SARS-CoV-2 vaccination. The chain uses TRBV7-8 and TRBJ1-2; possibly TRBD1 for D (5 bases). The clonotype comes from a human donor who received a COVID-19 vaccine. CDR3 protein: CASSLLGDYGYTF. CDR3 nucleotides: TGTGCCAGCAGCTTACTGGGGGACTATGGCTACACCTTC.